The 25 T cell receptor beta chains reported below all come from one sample, sequenced in a study of Graves' ophthalmopathy and Graves' hyperthyroidism. For repertoire sequencing, the TCR beta CDR3 regions were amplified from RNA transcripts. The library came from an HTBI-primed first-round RT-PCR and a second-round multiplex PCR. A single record per CDR3 protein comes from TCRdb applying MiXCR to the multiplex PCR reads. The sample has about half a million distinct CDR3 sequences; under 15% are singletons. The sample was blood. These receptors were taken from a woman younger than 45 with Graves' ophthalmopathy.

This clonotype has at least ten counts. V gene TRBV10-3 combines with J gene TRBJ2-7; D is uncertain. This CDR3 is built from 14 residues. Germline V CDR1 and CDR2: ENHRY, SYGVKD. Trimming shortened V by 0 bases and J by 0 bases, and 6 bases separated the two germline ends. Here the CDR3 DNA reads TGTGCCATCAGTGAGTCGCCCACCTCCTACGAGCAGTACTTC. Translation: CAISESPTSYEQYF.

This clonotype was recorded at least ten times. The chain carries TRBV12-3 or TRBV12-4 and TRBJ1-3; TRBD1 aligns across 8 bases. The CDR3 contains 15 residues. J lost 4 bases, V lost 3 bases, and 5 bases had no gene match. The CDR3 DNA reads as TGTGCCAGCAGTTTGTCAGGGGGCACAGGAAACACCATATATTTT. This translates into CASSLSGGTGNTIYF.

This clonotype was recorded at least ten times. V and J are TRBV12-3 or TRBV12-4 and TRBJ1-2; tentatively, D is TRBD1 (5 bases). The V gene lost 2 bases and the J gene lost 3 bases, with 19 bases spanning the gap. The CDR3 is 17 residues long. This CDR3 is CASSLRPPGRFDYGYTF. CDR3 in DNA: TGTGCCAGCAGTTTAAGGCCGCCAGGGAGGTTTGACTATGGCTACACCTTC.

The chain joins TRBV27 to TRBJ1-1; D ambiguous. The CDR3 totals 13 residues. The germline V gene encodes CDR1 MNHEY and CDR2 SMNVEV (reference sequence). Trimming stripped 6 bases from V and 5 bases from J, with 13 bases between. The CDR3 here is CASRPVERTEAFF. The CDR3 DNA is TGTGCCAGCAGACCAGTAGAGCGGACTGAAGCTTTCTTT.

This clonotype was seen a handful of times. The rearrangement uses TRBV9 and TRBJ2-2; D might be TRBD2 (6 bases). V lost 3 bases to trimming and J lost 0 bases, with 15 bases between them. CDR3 length equals 17 residues. Per germline, CDR1 SGDLS and CDR2 YYNGEE. CDR3: CASSGGGGLSNTGELFF. CDR3 in DNA: TGTGCCAGCAGCGGGGGTGGGGGGTTGTCGAACACCGGGGAGCTGTTTTTT.

This clonotype was counted many times. The chain recombines TRBV19 with TRBJ2-7, with D possibly called TRBD1 or TRBD2 (5 bases each). The CDR3 spans 14 residues. Looked up from germline, CDR1 is LNHDA and CDR2 is SQIVND (reference sequence). V gave up 1 base and J gave up 0 bases, with 7 bases separating them. This CDR3 is CASSIVGDSYEQYF. The CDR3, as DNA: TGTGCCAGTAGTATAGTGGGGGACTCCTACGAGCAGTACTTC.

This clonotype was observed many times. The V gene is TRBV6-1, the J gene TRBJ2-2; D uncertain. The CDR3 length is 13 residues. Germline CDR1 and CDR2: MNHNS and SASEGT. The V gene lost 8 bases and the J gene lost 7 bases, with 14 bases spanning the gap. CDR3 coding DNA: TGTGCCAGCTCTAATCTGTTGGGCGGGGAGCTGTTTTTT. Translating gives CASSNLLGGELFF.

This clonotype was recorded at least ten times. This chain connects TRBV12-3 or TRBV12-4 to TRBJ2-7; 9 bases align to TRBD1. The CDR3 is 13 residues long. With 5 bases clipped from V and 3 bases from J, the junction kept 2 bases outside the gene matches. The CDR3, as DNA: TGTGCCAGCAGTCGGGACAGGGACTACGAGCAGTACTTC. Amino acids: CASSRDRDYEQYF.

This clonotype was seen many times. This chain links TRBV7-8 with TRBJ2-7; a weak D match, TRBD1 (7 bases). Trimming removed 3 bases at V and 5 bases at J, with 14 bases between. The CDR3 is made up of 14 amino acids. The germline V gene has CDR1 SGHVS and CDR2 FQNEAQ. The CDR3 region is CASSFSGGLNEQYF. For the CDR3, the DNA is TGTGCCAGCAGCTTTTCAGGGGGGCTGAACGAGCAGTACTTC.

This clonotype was recorded at least ten times. This chain joins TRBV28 and TRBJ2-7; 8 nucleotides line up with TRBD1. This CDR3 region has 14 residues. The V and J ends lost 8 bases and 2 bases, in that order; junction bases with no gene match: 8. Germline V gives CDR1 MDHEN, CDR2 SYDVKM. CDR3 protein: CASADRGMAYEQYF. CDR3 nucleotides: TGTGCCAGCGCAGACAGGGGAATGGCCTACGAGCAGTACTTC.

The sample holds many counts of this clonotype. Being one base from a much bigger clone, this may be a read error. The chain uses TRBV7-8 and TRBJ2-7, with D possibly matching TRBD2 (5 bases). CDR3 length: 15 residues. Germline V gene data show CDR1 as SGHVS and CDR2 as FQNEAQ. Trimming took 1 base from V and 0 from J, leaving 10 bases between them. CDR3 in DNA: TGTGCCAGCAGCTTAGTGAGGGAGAGCTCCTACGAGCAGTACTTC. Its protein product is CASSLVRESSYEQYF.

In DNA, the CDR3 is TGTGCCAGCAGCCTACCGGGAACCGGGACGGTCTACACCTTC. Translated, it gives CASSLPGTGTVYTF. The chain recombines TRBV7-2 with TRBJ2-4; possibly TRBD1 for D (5 bases). The end of the DNA fits TRBJ1-2 better, so the J call may be wrong. This CDR3 is 14 amino acids long. Germline V CDR1 and CDR2: SGHTA, FQGNSA.

This clonotype was picked up many times. The genes are TRBV12-3 or TRBV12-4 and TRBJ1-6; 7 positions match TRBD1. The CDR3 loop spans 15 amino acids. V shed 5 bases, J shed 7 bases, and the junction held 8 bases outside the gene matches. The CDR3 here is CASSRRQGENSPLHF. The CDR3 DNA reads as TGTGCCAGCAGTCGTCGACAGGGTGAAAATTCACCCCTCCACTTT.

This clonotype was recorded at least ten times. V usage is TRBV11-2 and J usage is TRBJ1-2; D gene unclear. Trimming removed 8 bases at V and 3 bases at J, with 7 bases between. The CDR3 extends over 11 amino acids. CDR1 and CDR2 (germline): SGHAT, FQNNGV. The CDR3 nucleotides read TGTGCCAGCGCCGTTCACTATGGCTACACCTTC. It translates to CASAVHYGYTF. Based on the CDR3 plus reference TRBV11-2 and TRBJ1-2, the full variable domain is EAGVAQSPRYKIIEKRQSVAFWCNPISGHATLYWYQQILGQGPKLLIQFQNNGVVDDSQLPKDRFSAERLKGVDSTLKIQPAKLEDSAVYLCASAVHYGYTFGSGTRLTVV.

This clonotype was observed many times. V and J are TRBV4-1 and TRBJ2-7; D gene ambiguous. The V and J ends lost 1 base and 2 bases respectively, with 18 bases between them. CDR1 is MGHRA and CDR2 is YSYEKL in the germline V gene. This CDR3 region has 17 residues. Here the CDR3 DNA reads TGCGCCAGCAGCCAAGTTTACAGTTCCCCCAGCGCCTACGAGCAGTACTTC. Translated, it gives CASSQVYSSPSAYEQYF.

This clonotype has a count of ten or more. The chain carries TRBV12-3 or TRBV12-4 and TRBJ1-3; D unclear. The length of the CDR3 is 16 residues. V was pared by 3 bases and J by 0 bases, with 12 bases between. The CDR3 nucleotides read TGTGCCAGCAGTTTTAGCGTCAGTGGCTCTGGAAACACCATATATTTT. It encodes CASSFSVSGSGNTIYF.

This clonotype was picked up many times. The V gene is TRBV6-5, the J gene TRBJ1-5; D is ambiguous. Germline assignment: CDR1 MNHEY and CDR2 SVGAGI. The V gene lost 4 bases and the J gene lost 2 bases, with 9 bases spanning the gap. This CDR3 comprises 14 residues. CDR3 sequence reads: CASSSQERNQPQHF. CDR3 nucleotide sequence: TGTGCCAGCAGTTCTCAGGAGCGCAATCAGCCCCAGCATTTT.

Many counts were recorded for this clonotype. The chain links TRBV7-8 to TRBJ1-1; D call uncertain. This CDR3 comprises 13 residues. V dropped 5 bases and J dropped 6 bases, with 13 bases sitting between them. Germline CDR1 and CDR2: SGHVS and FQNEAQ. This CDR3 reads CASSQRVTAEAFF. CDR3 bases: TGTGCCAGCAGCCAGAGGGTGACGGCTGAAGCTTTCTTT.

This clonotype was detected ten times or more. The rearrangement joins TRBV3-1 to TRBJ1-5; D remains unclear. There are 15 residues in the CDR3. Germline values: CDR1 LGHDT, CDR2 YNNKEL (reference sequence). Trimming shortened V by 1 base and J by 0 bases, and 7 bases separated the two germline ends. For the CDR3, the DNA is TGTGCCAGCAGCCAAGGAGTTTATAGCAATCAGCCCCAGCATTTT. It translates to CASSQGVYSNQPQHF.

This clonotype was seen a few times. The chain combines TRBV5-1 with TRBJ2-7, with 8 bases matching TRBD1. From germline, CDR1 is SGHRS and CDR2 YFSETQ. With V trimmed by 1 base and J by 4 bases, 4 bases remained unmatched. This CDR3 is built from 14 residues. CDR3 in amino acids: CASSLPGQDYEQYF. The CDR3 bases are TGCGCCAGCAGCTTGCCGGGACAGGATTACGAGCAGTACTTC.

With respect to this clonotype: A much larger clone differs from this one at a single base, so this may be a read error. The chain joins TRBV4-1 to TRBJ1-1; the D is unclear. The CDR3 length is 14 residues. Germline CDR1 reads MGHRA; CDR2 reads YSYEKL. For the CDR3, the DNA is TGCGCCAGCAGCCAAGAAGTTCAGAACGCTGAAGCTTTCTTT. It codes for CASSQEVQNAEAFF.

This clonotype was seen repeatedly, ten times or more. The chain has TRBV24-1 and TRBJ2-6; unclear D gene. Germline V gene data show CDR1 as KGHDR and CDR2 as SFDVKD. CDR3 length: 16 residues. The V end was cut by 0 bases, the J end by 4 bases, with 9 bases between. The CDR3 DNA follows: TGTGCCACCAGTGATTTGAAAGGATCCGGGGCCAACGTCCTGACTTTC. Encoded protein: CATSDLKGSGANVLTF.

The rearrangement joins TRBV3-1 to TRBJ1-1; no clear D gene. V was clipped by 1 base and J by 4 bases, with 10 bases between them. Germline CDR1 reads LGHDT; CDR2 reads YNNKEL (reference sequence). The CDR3 contains 14 residues. The CDR3 here is CASSQGESITEAFF. The CDR3 coding sequence is TGTGCCAGCAGCCAAGGGGAAAGCATCACTGAAGCTTTCTTT.

This clonotype was seen many times. This chain connects TRBV13 to TRBJ1-1; 10 positions agree with TRBD1. The ends lost 5 bases at V and 4 bases at J; junction bases unmatched: 10. The CDR3 sequence is 16 residues long. Germline CDR1 is PRHDT and CDR2 is FYEKMQ (reference sequence). The CDR3: CASSLWDRGGSTEAFF. CDR3 nucleotides: TGTGCCAGCAGCCTGTGGGACAGGGGAGGCAGCACTGAAGCTTTCTTT.

This clonotype was found many times. This chain uses TRBV28 with TRBJ2-7; D is unclear. Looked up from germline, CDR1 is MDHEN and CDR2 is SYDVKM. The CDR3 loop spans 14 amino acids. V was cut by 5 bases and J by 5 bases, with 16 bases left in between. The DNA for the CDR3 is TGTGCCAGCAGTCTTTCGCCTTTTGGTGACGAGCAGTACTTC. Translating gives CASSLSPFGDEQYF.